The 29 T cell receptor beta chains listed next were all sequenced from one sample in a study of identical twins. A single record per CDR3 protein comes from TCRdb applying MiXCR to the 5' RACE reads. The sample contains about 530,000 distinct CDR3 sequences, about 16% of which appear only once. This same sample was also taken into another study, of yellow fever vaccine responses in identical twins.

Sequencing input: CD4+ T cells sorted from blood. The receptors shown here come from a woman aged 18-29 years in good health.

The J gene is TRBJ2-1, the V gene TRBV7-6; the match to TRBD2 covers 11 bases. Germline lookup yields CDR1 SGHVS and CDR2 FNYEAQ. This CDR3 spans 19 amino acids. With V trimmed by 1 base and J by 3 bases, 11 bases remained unmatched. In DNA form, the CDR3 reads TGTGCCAGCAGCTTAGGGGGTAGCGGGAGGGCGAGCTTCTACAATGAGCAGTTCTTC. This codes for CASSLGGSGRASFYNEQFF.

This clonotype was seen a few times. This rearrangement joins TRBV10-3 to TRBJ2-3; D ambiguous. V lost 3 bases and J lost 1, with 11 bases in between. Germline V CDR1 and CDR2: ENHRY, SYGVKD. The CDR3 totals 15 residues. The CDR3 reads CAISDRLERTDTQYF. The CDR3 coding sequence is TGTGCCATCAGTGATCGACTCGAGCGCACAGATACGCAGTATTTT.

The V and J genes are TRBV14 and TRBJ2-1; 9 bases line up with TRBD1. Germline V gene lookup returns CDR1 SGHDN and CDR2 FVKESK. The CDR3 has 15 residues. The V and J ends lost 0 bases and 8 bases, in that order; junction bases with no gene match: 5. The CDR3 DNA reads TGTGCCAGCAGCCAAGAGGGGACAGGGTTATATGAGCAGTTCTTC. Translated, it gives CASSQEGTGLYEQFF.

The chain couples TRBV7-2 to TRBJ2-2; D not certain. Germline V lookup: CDR1 SGHTA, CDR2 FQGNSA. This CDR3 is 13 amino acids long. Deletions cut 0 bases from V and 6 bases from J, with 5 bases between. The CDR3 here is CASSLASAGELFF. CDR3 DNA: TGTGCCAGCAGCTTAGCTTCCGCCGGGGAGCTGTTTTTT.

This clonotype occurred many times. This rearrangement joins TRBV20-1 to TRBJ2-5; TRBD1 agrees at 7 bases. This CDR3 region has 13 residues. Germline CDR1 reads DFQATT; CDR2 reads SNEGSKA (reference sequence). V lost 5 bases to trimming and J lost 4 bases; unmatched junction nucleotides: 7. The CDR3 DNA reads as TGCAGTGCTCTAGGGGGCCGGGGAGAGACCCAGTACTTC. Protein product: CSALGGRGETQYF.

This clonotype was counted many times. The gene calls are TRBV29-1 and TRBJ1-2; TRBD1 aligns across 12 bases. The J segment lost 2 bases and the V segment lost 4 bases, leaving 14 bases of the junction unmatched. Germline values: CDR1 SQVTM, CDR2 ANQGSEA. The CDR3 loop spans 18 amino acids. The CDR3 nucleotides read TGCAGCGTTGCAGACGAACGGGACAGGGGGCGTTTAAACTATGGCTACACCTTC. Its translation is CSVADERDRGRLNYGYTF.

This clonotype was observed a handful of times. CDR3 protein: CASRIYEAFF. The CDR3 bases are TGTGCCAGCAGGATATATGAAGCTTTCTTT. The V gene is TRBV5-8, the J gene TRBJ1-1; D gene uncertain. V was clipped by 5 bases and J by 7 bases, with 6 bases between them. The CDR3 is 10 residues long. CDR1 SGHTS and CDR2 YDEGEE come from the germline V gene.

The DNA of the CDR3 is TGTGCCACCAGTGACAGAACAGGGTTCAATGAGCAGTTCTTC. It codes for CATSDRTGFNEQFF. This sequence joins TRBV24-1 and TRBJ2-1, with D tentatively TRBD1 (6 bases). CDR1 and CDR2 from the germline V gene are KGHDR and SFDVKD. The CDR3 contains 14 residues. The V gene lost 4 bases and the J gene lost 6 bases, with 12 bases spanning the gap.

The chain uses TRBV20-1 and TRBJ2-5; weak D call: TRBD1 (6 bases). The CDR3 has 11 residues. Trimming removed 4 bases from V and 5 bases from J, with 8 bases in between. Germline-derived CDR1 and CDR2 are DFQATT and SNEGSKA (reference sequence). CDR3 loop: CSAKRGETQYF. The DNA of the CDR3 is TGCAGTGCTAAGAGGGGGGAGACCCAGTACTTC.

The chain links TRBV9 to TRBJ2-1; no firm D call. This CDR3 region has 14 residues. The ends were cut back, 1 base at V and 6 bases at J, with 11 bases in the middle. CDR1 and CDR2 from the germline V gene are SGDLS and YYNGEE. The CDR3: CASSVYATSNEQFF. In DNA, the CDR3 is TGTGCCAGCAGCGTATACGCGACCTCCAATGAGCAGTTCTTC.

The V gene is TRBV3-1, the J gene TRBJ1-4; 7 nucleotides align to TRBD1. After removal of 0 bases from V and 7 bases from J, the junction contained 8 bases not matched to a gene. Germline-derived CDR1 and CDR2 are LGHDT and YNNKEL (reference sequence). The CDR3 sequence is 16 residues long. In DNA, the CDR3 is TGTGCCAGCAGCCAAGATCGAAGGGGGCGGGCTGAAAAACTGTTTTTT. This translates into CASSQDRRGRAEKLFF.

The rearrangement joins TRBV18 to TRBJ2-3, with D possibly matching TRBD1 (6 bases). There are 17 residues in the CDR3. Trimming left V 1 base short and J 7 bases short, with 21 bases between. In germline, CDR1 is KGHSH, CDR2 LQKENI. This CDR3 reads CASSPRPGVDSPHTQYF. The CDR3 coding sequence is TGTGCCAGCTCACCACGCCCAGGGGTCGACTCCCCTCATACGCAGTATTTT.

The chain joins TRBV12-3 or TRBV12-4 to TRBJ1-1; no reliable D call. The V end lost 2 bases, the J end lost 8 bases, and 9 bases lay between the germline ends. The CDR3 has 12 residues. CDR3 bases: TGTGCCAGCAGTTTAAGGGTTAGGGAAGCTTTCTTT. Translating it yields CASSLRVREAFF.

The V call is TRBV28, the J call TRBJ2-1; D remains unclear. The CDR3 totals 11 residues. V shed 11 bases and J shed 8 bases, with 13 bases lying between them. The germline gives CDR1 MDHEN, CDR2 SYDVKM. Here the CDR3 reads CALTGVDEQFF. CDR3 sequence (DNA): TGTGCCCTCACCGGAGTGGATGAGCAGTTCTTC. Filled out from reference TRBV28 and TRBJ2-1, the complete variable domain reads DVKVTQSSRYLVKRTGEKVFLECVQDMDHENMFWYRQDPGLGLRLIYFSYDVKMKEKGDIPEGYSVSREKKERFSLILESASTNQTSMYLCALTGVDEQFFGPGTRLTVL.

V and J are TRBV7-9 and TRBJ2-1; 8 bases fit TRBD2. The germline gives CDR1 SEHNR, CDR2 FQNEAQ (reference sequence). The V segment lost 2 bases and the J segment 14 bases; nucleotides outside the gene matches: 5. CDR3 length: 12 residues. This CDR3 is CASSLSGGHEFF. CDR3 bases: TGTGCCAGCAGCTTATCGGGGGGGCATGAGTTCTTC. Full variable domain (remainder filled in from reference TRBV7-9 and TRBJ2-1): DTGVSQNPRHKITKRGQNVTFRCDPISEHNRLYWYRQTLGQGPEFLTYFQNEAQLEKSRLLSDRFSAERPKGSFSTLEIQRTEQGDSAMYLCASSLSGGHEFFGPGTRLTVL.

This clonotype was observed a handful of times. The chain has TRBV12-3 or TRBV12-4 and TRBJ2-1, with a tentative D call TRBD1 (5 bases). The CDR3 loop spans 14 amino acids. V lost 5 bases to trimming and J lost 3 bases, with 11 bases between them. CDR3 sequence (DNA): TGTGCCAGCAGTCTGACAGAGCACTACAATGAGCAGTTCTTC. This codes for CASSLTEHYNEQFF.

This clonotype was seen a few times. The chain uses TRBV9 and TRBJ1-5, with 7 bases fitting TRBD1. The V gene's germline CDR1 is SGDLS and CDR2 YYNGEE. This CDR3 comprises 14 residues. The V segment lost 3 bases and the J segment 4 bases; nucleotides outside the gene matches: 4. CDR3 sequence (DNA): TGTGCCAGCAGCGACTCGGGACAGAATCAGCCCCAGCATTTT. The encoded protein is CASSDSGQNQPQHF.

This clonotype was seen repeatedly, ten times or more. The chain combines TRBV10-3 with TRBJ2-3; D unclear. Germline CDR1 is ENHRY and CDR2 is SYGVKD. The CDR3 sequence is 15 residues long. Trimming stripped 7 bases from V and 4 bases from J, with 18 bases between. CDR3 nucleotides: TGTGCCATCACCCCGACGGGTCTCTACGCAGATACGCAGTATTTT. This encodes CAITPTGLYADTQYF.

This clonotype was detected ten times or more. The genes are TRBV10-3 and TRBJ1-1; D is possibly TRBD1 (5 bases). The CDR3 spans 15 residues. Germline-derived CDR1 and CDR2 are ENHRY and SYGVKD. Trimming pared 7 bases from V and 3 bases from J, leaving 18 bases between. The CDR3 coding sequence is TGTGCCATCACCCCGGACACGAAAACATACACTGAAGCTTTCTTT. Protein sequence: CAITPDTKTYTEAFF.

The table lists this clonotype with many counts. V is TRBV28 and J is TRBJ2-7, with D perhaps TRBD1 (6 bases). The CDR3 has 16 amino acids. Trimming shortened V by 4 bases and J by 0 bases, and 16 bases separated the two germline ends. Germline loops: CDR1 MDHEN, CDR2 SYDVKM. The CDR3 DNA reads as TGTGCCAGCAGTTCTGGACAGTGGGAGAGCTCCTACGAGCAGTACGTC. Its translation: CASSSGQWESSYEQYV.

This clonotype was seen only a few times. This sequence joins TRBV18 and TRBJ1-1; D unclear. This CDR3 contains 13 residues. The ends were cut back, 3 bases at V and 4 bases at J, with 9 bases in the middle. CDR1 is KGHSH and CDR2 is LQKENI in the germline V gene. CDR3 amino acids: CASSPQESTEAFF. CDR3 nucleotide sequence: TGTGCCAGCTCACCTCAGGAGAGCACTGAAGCTTTCTTT. Drawing the rest from reference TRBV18 and TRBJ1-1, the complete variable domain is NAGVMQNPRHLVRRRGQEARLRCSPMKGHSHVYWYRQLPEEGLKFMVYLQKENIIDESGMPKERFSAEFPKEGPSILRIQQVVRGDSAAYFCASSPQESTEAFFGQGTRLTVV.

V gene TRBV7-9 combines with J gene TRBJ2-7; D may match TRBD1 or TRBD2 (5 bases each). This CDR3 is 13 amino acids long. V was cut by 5 bases and J by 4 bases, with 12 bases left in between. The germline V gene encodes CDR1 SEHNR and CDR2 FQNEAQ (reference sequence). CDR3 residues: CASSLGTLYEQYV. The CDR3 DNA sequence: TGTGCCAGCAGCCTGGGGACCTTATACGAGCAGTACGTC.

This clonotype showed up just a few times. The V gene is TRBV6-5, the J gene TRBJ1-2; 8 nucleotides line up with TRBD1. The CDR3 length is 13 residues. Germline assignment: CDR1 MNHEY and CDR2 SVGAGI. V lost 2 bases and J lost 4; bases outside the gene matches: 0. CDR3 loop: CASSYDRGYGYTF. CDR3 bases: TGTGCCAGCAGTTACGACAGGGGCTATGGCTACACCTTC.

There are a few counts of this clonotype. This rearrangement joins TRBV29-1 to TRBJ1-5, with a possible D match to TRBD1 (5 bases). The CDR3 sequence is 14 residues long. The germline V gene encodes CDR1 SQVTM and CDR2 ANQGSEA. V dropped 1 base and J dropped 3 bases, with 10 bases sitting between them. In DNA, the CDR3 is TGCAGCGTTGAAGGGGCAGGGCCCAATCAGCCCCAGCATTTT. The encoded protein is CSVEGAGPNQPQHF.

The chain links TRBV7-9 to TRBJ2-2; D ambiguous. Trimming left V 5 bases short and J 7 bases short, with 11 bases between. This CDR3 contains 13 residues. Per the germline V gene, CDR1 is SEHNR and CDR2 is FQNEAQ (reference sequence). The CDR3 reads CASSPLVGGELFF. The DNA for the CDR3 is TGTGCCAGCAGCCCCCTTGTTGGCGGGGAGCTGTTTTTT.

The CDR3, as DNA: TGCGCCAGCAGCCAAATTCCGGGGACTAGGTACAATGAGCAGTTCTTC. Its translation: CASSQIPGTRYNEQFF. The rearrangement joins TRBV4-1 to TRBJ2-1; 8 bases line up with TRBD2. CDR1 MGHRA and CDR2 YSYEKL come from the germline V gene. The CDR3 is made up of 16 amino acids. Trimming removed 2 bases from V and 4 bases from J; junction bases left unmatched: 7.

This clonotype came up once. The V gene is TRBV2, the J gene TRBJ2-1; D is uncertain. Trimming left V 3 bases short and J 4 bases short, with 13 bases between. The V gene's germline CDR1 is SNHLY and CDR2 FYNNEI. This CDR3 has 15 residues. CDR3 in amino acids: CASSEEERPYNEQFF. DNA for the CDR3: TGTGCCAGCAGTGAGGAAGAAAGACCTTACAATGAGCAGTTCTTC.

Only one count was recorded for this clonotype. The V call is TRBV12-3 or TRBV12-4, the J call TRBJ2-7, with D uncertain. Deletions cut 2 bases from V and 2 bases from J, with 10 bases between. The CDR3 is 14 amino acids. CDR3 region: CASSLRYLAYEQYF. The CDR3, as DNA: TGTGCCAGCAGTTTACGTTACCTTGCCTACGAGCAGTACTTC.

This clonotype was seen more than once but under ten times. The chain recombines TRBV29-1 with TRBJ2-5; 8 nucleotides match TRBD1. After removal of 6 bases from V and 5 bases from J, the junction contained 17 bases not matched to a gene. Looked up from germline, CDR1 is SQVTM and CDR2 is ANQGSEA. This CDR3 has 16 amino acids. The CDR3: CSVAGDWNRGFETQYF. The CDR3 DNA follows: TGCAGCGTCGCCGGAGATTGGAACAGGGGGTTTGAGACCCAGTACTTC.